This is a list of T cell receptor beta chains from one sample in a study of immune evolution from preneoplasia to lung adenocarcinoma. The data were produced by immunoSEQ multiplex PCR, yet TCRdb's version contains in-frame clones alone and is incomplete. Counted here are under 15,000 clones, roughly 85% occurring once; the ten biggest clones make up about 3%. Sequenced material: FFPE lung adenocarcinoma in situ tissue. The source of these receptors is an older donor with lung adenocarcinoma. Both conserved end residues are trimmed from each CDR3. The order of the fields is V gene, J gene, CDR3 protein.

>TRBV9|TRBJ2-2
ASSPGTLNTGELF
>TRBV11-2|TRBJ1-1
ASSLTGEHMNTEAF
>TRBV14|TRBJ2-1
ASSPGTGGEQF
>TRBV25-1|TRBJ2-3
ASSEGHTDTQY
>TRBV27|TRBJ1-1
ASSFSGGRGNTEAF
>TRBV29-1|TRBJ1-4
SAASTTTNEKLF
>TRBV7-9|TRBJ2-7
ASSLGAGAFDEQY
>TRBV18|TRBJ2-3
ASSPSSGSTDTQY
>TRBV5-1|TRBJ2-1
ASSLGGNRDEQF
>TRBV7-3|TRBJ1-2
ASSGPGNYGYT
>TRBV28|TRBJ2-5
ASSRTSGSAEDQY
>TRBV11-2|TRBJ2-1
ASSLQGPLWNEQF
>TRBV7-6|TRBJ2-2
ASSSRTGGERELF
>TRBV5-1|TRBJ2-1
ASSSGTSGRADEQF
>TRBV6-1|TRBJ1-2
ASTSWNYGYT
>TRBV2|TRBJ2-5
ASTRDGQGETQY
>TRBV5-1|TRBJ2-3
ASSLDPHTDTQY
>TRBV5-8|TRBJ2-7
ASSFGTGNYEQY
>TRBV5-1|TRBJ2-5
ASRGRERETQY
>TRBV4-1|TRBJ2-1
ASSHVRGALGNEQF
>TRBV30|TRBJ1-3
AWRPDDGRGNTIY
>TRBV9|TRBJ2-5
ASSVYDGTQETQY
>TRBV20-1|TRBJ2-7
SVRGGTEQY
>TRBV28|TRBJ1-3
ASSDGTAGNTIY
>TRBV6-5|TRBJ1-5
ASRTYENQPQH
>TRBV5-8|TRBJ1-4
ASSLEVQENEKLF
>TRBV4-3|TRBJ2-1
ASSRSGLAGGGYNEQF
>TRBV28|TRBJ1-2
ASSLIAGDYGYT
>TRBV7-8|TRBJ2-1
ASSPADPAGRF
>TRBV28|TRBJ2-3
ASRQNMDTQY
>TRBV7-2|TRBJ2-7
ASSSGQGGEQY
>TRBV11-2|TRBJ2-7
ASRLTSDTYEQY
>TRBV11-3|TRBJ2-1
ASSLSGAQNEQF
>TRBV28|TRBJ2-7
ASSPTGNGEQY
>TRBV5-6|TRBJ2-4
ASSAGTSPGLDIQY
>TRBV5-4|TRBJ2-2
ASSPQGRGTGELF
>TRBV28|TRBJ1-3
ASGTSGNTIY
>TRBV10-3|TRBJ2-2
AISESPRITGELF
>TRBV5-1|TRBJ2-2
ASSAAGLTGELF
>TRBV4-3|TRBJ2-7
ASSQAAGEQY
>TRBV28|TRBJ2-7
ASTEYSFFGQLYEQY
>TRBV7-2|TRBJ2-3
ASSLVPESTDTQY
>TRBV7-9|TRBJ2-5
ASSATGTETQY
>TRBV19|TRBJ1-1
ASTLTGSTEAF
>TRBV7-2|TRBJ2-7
ASSLGPVVEQY
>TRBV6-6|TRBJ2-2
ASSGGQGAIGELF
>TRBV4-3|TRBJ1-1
ASSQDRDSEAF
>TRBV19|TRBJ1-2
ASRIRPRLDHYGYT